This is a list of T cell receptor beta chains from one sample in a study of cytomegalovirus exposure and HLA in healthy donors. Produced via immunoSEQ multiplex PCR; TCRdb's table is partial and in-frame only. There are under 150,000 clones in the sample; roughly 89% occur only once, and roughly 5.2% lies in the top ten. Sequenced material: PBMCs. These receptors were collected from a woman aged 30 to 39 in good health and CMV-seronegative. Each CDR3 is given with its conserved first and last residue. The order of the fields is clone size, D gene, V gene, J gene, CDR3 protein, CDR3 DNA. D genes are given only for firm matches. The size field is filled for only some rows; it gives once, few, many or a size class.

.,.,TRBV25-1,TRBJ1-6,CASQRDGNSPLHF,TGTGCCAGTCAGCGGGACGGTAATTCACCCCTCCACTTT
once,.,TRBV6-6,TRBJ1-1,CASSPQMWGNTEAFF,TGTGCCAGCAGCCCTCAGATGTGGGGCAACACTGAAGCTTTCTTT
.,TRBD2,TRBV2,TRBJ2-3,CASGGEGGGTDTQYF,TGTGCCAGCGGGGGGGAGGGAGGGGGCACAGATACGCAGTATTTT
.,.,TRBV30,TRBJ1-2,CAWSVGGAKGYTF,TGTGCCTGGAGTGTGGGGGGGGCGAAGGGCTACACCTTC
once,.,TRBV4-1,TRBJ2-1,CASSRGVGREPDNEQFF,TGCGCCAGCAGCCGGGGGGTGGGCAGGGAACCGGACAATGAGCAGTTCTTC
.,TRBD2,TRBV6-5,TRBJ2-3,CASNRRGVPTDTQYF,TGTGCCAGCAACCGTCGGGGGGTGCCCACAGATACGCAGTATTTT
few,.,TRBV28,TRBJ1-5,CASREGNQPQHF,TGTGCCAGCAGGGAGGGCAATCAGCCCCAGCATTTT
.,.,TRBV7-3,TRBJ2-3,CASSLVGGRPDTQYF,TGTGCCAGCAGCTTGGTGGGGGGGCGTCCAGATACGCAGTATTTT
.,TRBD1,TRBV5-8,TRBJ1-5,CASSLGTGDQPQHF,TGTGCCAGCAGCTTAGGAACAGGGGATCAGCCCCAGCATTTT
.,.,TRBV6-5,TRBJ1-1,CASSYSRGNTEAFF,TGTGCCAGCAGTTACTCCCGGGGTAACACTGAAGCTTTCTTT
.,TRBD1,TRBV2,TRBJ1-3,CASSPYTGAGNTIYF,TGTGCCAGCAGCCCTTACACAGGGGCTGGAAACACCATATATTTT
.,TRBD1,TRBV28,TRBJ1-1,CASSLGAPGQGVAFF,TGTGCCAGCAGTTTAGGGGCCCCGGGACAGGGAGTGGCTTTCTTT
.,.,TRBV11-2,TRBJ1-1,CASSSPQGNTEAFF,TGTGCCAGCAGCTCGCCGCAGGGGAACACTGAAGCTTTCTTT
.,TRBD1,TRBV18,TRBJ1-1,CASSLTGGFPEAFF,TGTGCCAGCTCACTAACAGGGGGCTTCCCTGAAGCTTTCTTT
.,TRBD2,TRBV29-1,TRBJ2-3,CSVGRTSGVTDTQYF,TGCAGCGTTGGCCGGACTAGCGGGGTCACAGATACGCAGTATTTT
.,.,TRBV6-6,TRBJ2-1,CASSYGQGLYNEQFF,TGTGCCAGCAGTTACGGTCAGGGTCTATACAATGAGCAGTTCTTC
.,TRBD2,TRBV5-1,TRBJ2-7,CASSFTSGRTNYEQYF,TGCGCCAGCAGCTTCACTAGCGGGAGGACTAACTACGAGCAGTACTTC
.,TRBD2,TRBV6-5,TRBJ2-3,CASSYSRLAGGDTQYF,TGTGCCAGCAGTTACTCTAGACTAGCGGGTGGAGATACGCAGTATTTT
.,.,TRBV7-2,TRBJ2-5,CASSLGQLGETQYF,TGTGCCAGCAGCTTAGGACAGCTGGGGGAGACCCAGTACTTC
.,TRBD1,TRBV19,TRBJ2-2,CATDPGTGAGELFF,TGTGCCACTGATCCCGGGACAGGGGCCGGGGAGCTGTTTTTT
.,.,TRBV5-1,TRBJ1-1,CASSLEGDGTEAFF,TGCGCCAGCAGCTTGGAGGGAGATGGCACTGAAGCTTTCTTT
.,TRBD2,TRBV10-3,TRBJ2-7,CAIGLAGGREQYF,TGTGCCATCGGGCTAGCGGGGGGGCGAGAGCAGTACTTC
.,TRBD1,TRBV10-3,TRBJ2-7,CAISRDRDLYEQYF,TGTGCCATCAGCCGGGACAGGGACCTTTACGAGCAGTACTTC
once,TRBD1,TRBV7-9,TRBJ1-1,CASSLIPRDRDRSTEAFF,TGTGCCAGCAGTCTTATCCCCCGGGACAGGGATCGGAGCACTGAAGCTTTCTTT
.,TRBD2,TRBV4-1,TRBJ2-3,CASSQSGLAGVDTQYF,TGCGCCAGCAGCCAATCGGGACTAGCGGGGGTTGATACGCAGTATTTT
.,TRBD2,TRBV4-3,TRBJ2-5,CASSQERTGTSQETQYF,TGCGCCAGCAGCCAAGAAAGAACCGGGACTAGTCAAGAGACCCAGTACTTC
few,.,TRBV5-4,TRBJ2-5,CASSLTGRRETQYF,TGTGCCAGCAGCTTGACCGGGAGACGGGAGACCCAGTACTTC
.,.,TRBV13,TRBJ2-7,CASSLGKWGAYEQYF,TGTGCCAGCAGCTTAGGGAAGTGGGGCGCCTACGAGCAGTACTTC
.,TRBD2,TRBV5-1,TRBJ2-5,CASSSGAAGPFLTQYF,TGCGCCAGCAGCTCGGGCGCAGCGGGGCCCTTTTTGACCCAGTACTTC
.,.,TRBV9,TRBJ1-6,CASSAQSRGNNSPLHF,TGTGCCAGCAGCGCCCAATCCAGGGGTAATAATTCACCCCTCCACTTT
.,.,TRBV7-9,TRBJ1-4,CASSRGGGTTNEKLFF,TGTGCCAGCAGCCGGGGGGGCGGGACAACTAATGAAAAACTGTTTTTT
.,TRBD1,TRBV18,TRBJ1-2,CASSTTGGAGGGYTF,TGTGCCAGCTCAACCACAGGGGGCGCCGGTGGTGGCTACACCTTC
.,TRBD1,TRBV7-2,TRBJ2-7,CASSSRDRGNSYEQYF,TGTGCCAGCAGCTCCCGGGACAGGGGTAACTCCTACGAGCAGTACTTC
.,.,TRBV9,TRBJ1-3,CASSPQGFTGNTIYF,TGTGCCAGCAGCCCACAGGGTTTCACTGGAAACACCATATATTTT
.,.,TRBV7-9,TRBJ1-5,CASSLGGLGQPQHF,TGTGCCAGCAGCTTAGGGGGGCTCGGGCAGCCCCAGCATTTT
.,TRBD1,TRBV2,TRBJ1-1,CASRLDRALGTEAFF,TGTGCCAGCAGACTGGACAGGGCGCTGGGGACTGAAGCTTTCTTT
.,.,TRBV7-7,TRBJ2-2,CASSLSPGAPANTGELFF,TGTGCCAGCAGCTTGAGTCCTGGAGCTCCAGCGAACACCGGGGAGCTGTTTTTT
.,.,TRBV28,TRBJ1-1,CASSKKIGTEAFF,TGTGCCAGCAGTAAGAAAATCGGTACTGAAGCTTTCTTT
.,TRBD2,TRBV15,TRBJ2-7,CATRSGGELSYEQYF,TGTGCCACCCGTAGCGGGGGCGAACTCTCCTACGAGCAGTACTTC
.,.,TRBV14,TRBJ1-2,CASSQDTNYGYTF,TGTGCCAGCAGCCAAGATACTAACTATGGCTACACCTTC
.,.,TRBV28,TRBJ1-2,CASSLFGGGGYTF,TGTGCCAGCAGTTTGTTCGGGGGGGGCGGCTACACCTTC
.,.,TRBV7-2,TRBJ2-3,CASSLLSTDTQYF,TGTGCCAGCAGCCTACTTAGCACAGATACGCAGTATTTT
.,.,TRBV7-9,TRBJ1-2,CASSPSLGYYGYTF,TGTGCCAGCAGCCCAAGCCTAGGCTACTATGGCTACACCTTC
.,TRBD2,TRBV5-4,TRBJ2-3,CASSLGGTSGLTDTQYF,TGTGCCAGCAGCTTGGGGGGGACTAGCGGGCTCACAGATACGCAGTATTTT
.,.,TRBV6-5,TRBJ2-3,CASSYRLPTDTQYF,TGTGCCAGCAGTTACCGGTTACCGACAGATACGCAGTATTTT
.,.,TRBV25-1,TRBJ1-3,CASSEREWTEHSGNTIYF,TGTGCCAGCAGTGAAAGAGAGTGGACAGAGCACTCTGGAAACACCATATATTTT
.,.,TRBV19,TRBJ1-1,CASSIKGRATEAFF,TGTGCCAGTAGTATAAAAGGGCGGGCCACTGAAGCTTTCTTT
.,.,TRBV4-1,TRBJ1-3,CASSQDTGSGNTIYF,TGCGCCAGCAGCCAAGATACAGGGTCCGGAAACACCATATATTTT
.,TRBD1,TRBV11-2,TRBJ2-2,CASSTYRGPRLNTGELFF,TGTGCCAGCAGCACTTACAGGGGGCCCCGCCTGAACACCGGGGAGCTGTTTTTT
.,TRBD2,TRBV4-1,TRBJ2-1,CASSQRAWGGEQFF,TGCGCCAGCAGCCAGAGAGCGTGGGGGGGTGAGCAGTTCTTC
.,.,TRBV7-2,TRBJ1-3,CASSLVQGLPGSGNTIYF,TGTGCCAGCAGCTTAGTTCAGGGTCTCCCGGGCTCTGGAAACACCATATATTTT
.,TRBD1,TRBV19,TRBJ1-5,CASSITGEANQPQHF,TGTGCCAGTAGTATCACAGGGGAGGCAAATCAGCCCCAGCATTTT
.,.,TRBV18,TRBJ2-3,CASSLTGTVLGDTQYF,TGTGCCAGCTCACTGACAGGGACTGTTCTGGGAGATACGCAGTATTTT
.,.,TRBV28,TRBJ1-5,CASSLVARNQPQHF,TGTGCCAGCAGTTTAGTGGCGCGGAATCAGCCCCAGCATTTT
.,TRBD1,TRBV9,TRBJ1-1,CASSVGQGSAEAFF,TGTGCCAGCAGCGTAGGACAGGGGTCGGCTGAAGCTTTCTTT
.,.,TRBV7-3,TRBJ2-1,CASSLGGNTYNEQFF,TGTGCCAGCAGCTTGGGCGGGAACACCTACAATGAGCAGTTCTTC
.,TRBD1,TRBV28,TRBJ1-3,CASSPRRLDRARSGNTIYF,TGTGCCAGCAGTCCGCGCCGACTAGACAGGGCCCGCTCTGGAAACACCATATATTTT
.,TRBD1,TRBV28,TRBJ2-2,CASRDRGVRELFF,TGTGCCAGCCGGGACAGGGGGGTCAGGGAGCTGTTTTTT
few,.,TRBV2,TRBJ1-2,CASSVISGGYTF,TGTGCCAGCAGTGTAATTTCAGGGGGCTACACCTTC